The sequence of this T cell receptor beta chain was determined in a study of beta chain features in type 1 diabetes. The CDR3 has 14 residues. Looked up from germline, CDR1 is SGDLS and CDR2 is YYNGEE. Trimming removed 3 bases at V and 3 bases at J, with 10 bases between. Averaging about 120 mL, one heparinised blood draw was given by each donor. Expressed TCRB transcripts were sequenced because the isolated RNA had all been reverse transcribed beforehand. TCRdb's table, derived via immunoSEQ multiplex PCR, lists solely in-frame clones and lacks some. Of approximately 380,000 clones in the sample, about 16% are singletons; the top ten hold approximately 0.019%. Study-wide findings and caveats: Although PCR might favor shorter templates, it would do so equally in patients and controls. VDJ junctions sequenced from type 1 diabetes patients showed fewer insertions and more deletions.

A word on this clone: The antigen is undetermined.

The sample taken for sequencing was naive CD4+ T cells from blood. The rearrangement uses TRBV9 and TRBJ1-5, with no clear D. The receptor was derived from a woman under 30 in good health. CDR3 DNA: TGTGCCAGCAGCGAGGGAGTCAACAATCAGCCCCAGCATTTT. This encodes CASSEGVNNQPQHF.